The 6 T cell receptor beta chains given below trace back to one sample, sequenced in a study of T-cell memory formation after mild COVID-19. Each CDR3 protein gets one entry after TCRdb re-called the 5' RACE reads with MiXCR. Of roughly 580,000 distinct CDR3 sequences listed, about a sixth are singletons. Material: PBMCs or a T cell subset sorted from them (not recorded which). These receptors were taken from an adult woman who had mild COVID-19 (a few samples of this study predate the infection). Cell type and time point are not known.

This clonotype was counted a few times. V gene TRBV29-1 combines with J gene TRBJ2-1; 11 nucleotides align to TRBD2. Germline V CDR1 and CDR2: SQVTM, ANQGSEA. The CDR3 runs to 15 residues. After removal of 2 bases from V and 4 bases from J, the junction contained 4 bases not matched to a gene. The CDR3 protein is CSVESTSGIYNEQFF. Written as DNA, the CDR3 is TGCAGCGTTGAATCGACTAGCGGGATTTACAATGAGCAGTTCTTC.

CDR3 DNA: TGTGCCAGCAGTCCCCGGGACAGGGGAACTTACGAGCAGTACTTC. Translation gives CASSPRDRGTYEQYF. The chain links TRBV12-3 or TRBV12-4 to TRBJ2-7, with 10 positions matching TRBD1. The length of the CDR3 is 15 residues. V gave up 5 bases and J gave up 4 bases; unmatched junction bases: 8.

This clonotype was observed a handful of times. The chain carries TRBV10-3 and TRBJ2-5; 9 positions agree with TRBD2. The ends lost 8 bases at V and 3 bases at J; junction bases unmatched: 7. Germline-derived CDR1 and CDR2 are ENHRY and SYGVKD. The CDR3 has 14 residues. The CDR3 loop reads CAISRRLAEETQYF. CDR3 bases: TGTGCCATCTCTAGGCGACTAGCGGAAGAGACCCAGTACTTC.

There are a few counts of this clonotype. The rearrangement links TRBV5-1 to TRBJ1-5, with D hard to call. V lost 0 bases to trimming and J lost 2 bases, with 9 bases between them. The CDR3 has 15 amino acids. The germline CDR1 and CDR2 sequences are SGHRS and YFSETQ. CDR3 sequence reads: CASSLGFSGNQPQHF. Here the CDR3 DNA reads TGCGCCAGCAGCTTGGGTTTTTCGGGCAATCAGCCCCAGCATTTT. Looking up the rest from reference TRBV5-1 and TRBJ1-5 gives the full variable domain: KAGVTQTPRYLIKTRGQQVTLSCSPISGHRSVSWYQQTPGQGLQFLFEYFSETQRNKGNFPGRFSGRQFSNSRSEMNVSTLELGDSALYLCASSLGFSGNQPQHFGDGTRLSIL.

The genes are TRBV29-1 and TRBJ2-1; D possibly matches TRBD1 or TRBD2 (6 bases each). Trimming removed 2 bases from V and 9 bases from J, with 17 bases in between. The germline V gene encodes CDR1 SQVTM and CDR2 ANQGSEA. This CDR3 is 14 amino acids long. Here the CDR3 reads CSVETGAWGIEQFF. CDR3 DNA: TGCAGCGTTGAAACGGGGGCCTGGGGGATTGAGCAGTTCTTC.

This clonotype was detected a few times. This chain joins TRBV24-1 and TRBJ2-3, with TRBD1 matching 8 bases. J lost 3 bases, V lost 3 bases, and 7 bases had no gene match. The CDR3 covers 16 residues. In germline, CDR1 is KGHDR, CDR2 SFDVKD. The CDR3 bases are TGTGCCACCAGTGATAACGGACAGGGCCGAACAGATACGCAGTATTTT. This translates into CATSDNGQGRTDTQYF.